The clone carrying this TCR beta chain occurred a few times. Its target is unknown. J lost 1 base, V lost 4 bases, and 4 bases had no gene match. The germline gives CDR1 SGHRS, CDR2 YFSETQ. This CDR3 has 14 residues. Template-switching 5'RACE yielded the TCR cDNA; a universal primer site and UMIs were added in the process. TCRdb used MiXCR to reprocess the 5' RACE reads, holding one entry per CDR3 protein. The sample contains 100,000 to 150,000 distinct CDR3 sequences, 6% to 8% of which appear only once. This entry belongs to a study of T cells after yellow fever vaccination. General study points: Within FACS-sorted repertoires, abundant clonotypes contaminating from the bulk population could be present. Among all clonotypes, a small share was observed in both CD4 and CD8 compartments. The secondary response was weaker, and its peak arrived faster, on day 5 versus 15.

The input for sequencing was CD4+ T cells sorted from PBMCs, taken around 10 days after the first yellow fever vaccination. This clonotype was obtained from a man younger than 30 who received the YFV17D yellow fever vaccine. The gene calls are TRBV5-1 and TRBJ2-5; TRBD1 agrees at 7 bases. The chain's CDR3 is CASSPGTAQETQYF. CDR3 in DNA: TGCGCCAGCAGCCCTGGGACAGCCCAAGAGACCCAGTACTTC.